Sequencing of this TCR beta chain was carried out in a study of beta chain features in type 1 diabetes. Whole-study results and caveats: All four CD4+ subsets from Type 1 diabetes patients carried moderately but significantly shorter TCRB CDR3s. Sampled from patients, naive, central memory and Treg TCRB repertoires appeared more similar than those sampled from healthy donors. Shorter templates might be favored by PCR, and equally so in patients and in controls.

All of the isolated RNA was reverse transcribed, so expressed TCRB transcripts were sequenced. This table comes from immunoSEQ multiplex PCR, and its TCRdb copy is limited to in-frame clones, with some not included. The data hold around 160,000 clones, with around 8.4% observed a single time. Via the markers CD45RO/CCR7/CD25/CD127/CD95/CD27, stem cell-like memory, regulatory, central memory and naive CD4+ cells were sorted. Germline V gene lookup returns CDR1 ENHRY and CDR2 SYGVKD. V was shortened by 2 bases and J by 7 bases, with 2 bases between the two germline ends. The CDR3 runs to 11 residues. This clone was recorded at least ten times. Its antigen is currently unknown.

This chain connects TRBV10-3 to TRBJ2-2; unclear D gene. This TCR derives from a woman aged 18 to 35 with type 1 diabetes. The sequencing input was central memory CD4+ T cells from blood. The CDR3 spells CAISELGELFF. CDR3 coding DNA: TGTGCCATCAGTGAGCTCGGGGAGCTGTTTTTT.